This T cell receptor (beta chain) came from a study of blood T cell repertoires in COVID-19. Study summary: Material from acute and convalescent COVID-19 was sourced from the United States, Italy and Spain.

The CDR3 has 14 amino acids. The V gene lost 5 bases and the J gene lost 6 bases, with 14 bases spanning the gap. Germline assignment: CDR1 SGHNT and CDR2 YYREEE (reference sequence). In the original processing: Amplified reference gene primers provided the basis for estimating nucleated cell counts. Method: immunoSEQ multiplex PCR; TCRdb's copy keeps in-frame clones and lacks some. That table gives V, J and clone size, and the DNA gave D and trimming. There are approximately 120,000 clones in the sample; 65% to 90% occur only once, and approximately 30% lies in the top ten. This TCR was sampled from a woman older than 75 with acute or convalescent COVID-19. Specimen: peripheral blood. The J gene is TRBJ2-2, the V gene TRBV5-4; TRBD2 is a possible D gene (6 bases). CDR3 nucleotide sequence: TGTGCCAGCAGGGAAGGCGGGGCCGCCGGGGAGCTGTTTTTT. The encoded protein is CASREGGAAGELFF.